The clone carrying this TCR beta chain was observed at least ten times. Trimming removed 6 bases at V and 4 bases at J, with 10 bases between. The CDR3 has 13 residues. From RNA transcripts, TCR beta CDR3 regions were amplified. HTBI primers were the set used in a first-round RT-PCR of the TCR CDR3. TCRdb analysed the multiplex PCR reads with MiXCR anew, one entry per CDR3 protein. The top ten clones hold under 15% of a sample with hundreds of thousands of distinct CDR3 sequences, roughly 15% of them seen once. This sample stems from a study of T cells in Graves' hyperthyroidism and ophthalmopathy. The V gene is TRBV12-3 or TRBV12-4, the J gene TRBJ1-5; possibly TRBD1 for D (5 bases). The TCR comes from a woman aged 50 to 60 with Graves' ophthalmopathy. The sequenced sample was blood. CDR3 coding DNA: TGTGCCAGCAGCTACGCAGGGAATCAGCCCCAGCATTTT. Translating gives CASSYAGNQPQHF.